Below are 18 T cell receptor beta chains sequenced from a single sample in a study of graft-versus-host responses after intestinal transplantation. Sequenced by immunoSEQ multiplex PCR; TCRdb stores in-frame clones only, minus some. Of approximately 9,500 clones in the sample, nearly 95% were seen once. Material: PBMCs, obtained 41 days after intestinal transplantation. The receptor set was obtained from a human patient who received an intestinal transplant, so some T cells may come from the graft donor.

The chain joins TRBV25-1 to TRBJ1-1; no firm D call. Germline values: CDR1 MGHDK, CDR2 SYGVNS. CDR3 length equals 12 residues. The V end was cut by 5 bases, the J end by 4 bases, with 8 bases between. The CDR3 sequence: CASSSGGTEAFF. The DNA of the CDR3 is TGTGCCAGCAGTTCCGGAGGCACTGAAGCTTTCTTT.

The chain recombines TRBV2 with TRBJ2-7; D not resolved. Trimming removed 6 bases at V and 2 bases at J, with 14 bases between. Germline V gene data show CDR1 as SNHLY and CDR2 as FYNNEI. The CDR3 runs 14 residues. DNA of the CDR3: TGTGCCAGCAGGCCATCCTTTAACCCCTACGAGCAGTACTTC. This sequence encodes CASRPSFNPYEQYF.

The chain couples TRBV13 to TRBJ2-3; D unclear. Germline lookup yields CDR1 PRHDT and CDR2 FYEKMQ (reference sequence). CDR3 size: 12 residues. V lost 5 bases to trimming and J lost 0 bases, with 3 bases between them. Here the CDR3 reads CASSISTDTQYF. CDR3 bases: TGTGCCAGCAGCATAAGCACAGATACGCAGTATTTT.

This clone appeared a few times. The J gene is TRBJ1-2, the V gene TRBV10-3, with 8 nucleotides matching TRBD1. The CDR3 loop spans 16 amino acids. The V gene end was trimmed by 2 bases and the J gene end by 5 bases; junction bases not matched to a gene: 10. Germline V gene sequence: CDR1 ENHRY, CDR2 SYGVKD. Here the CDR3 reads CAISEQDRGLGYGYTF. In nucleotides, the CDR3 is TGTGCCATCAGTGAGCAAGACAGGGGCCTCGGGTATGGCTACACCTTC.

This chain connects TRBV28 to TRBJ2-7; 8 nucleotides match TRBD2. Germline V gene data show CDR1 as MDHEN and CDR2 as SYDVKM. The CDR3 is made up of 12 amino acids. J gave up 13 bases and V 5 bases, and 10 bases lay outside the gene matches. CDR3 loop: CASSPDGGEGYF. The DNA for the CDR3 is TGTGCCAGCAGTCCCGACGGGGGGGAGGGATACTTC.

The J gene is TRBJ1-1, the V gene TRBV4-1; D might be TRBD1 (5 bases). V was pared by 3 bases and J by 4 bases, with 18 bases between. CDR1 and CDR2 from the germline V gene are MGHRA and YSYEKL. This CDR3 is 16 amino acids long. Written as DNA, the CDR3 is TGCGCCAGCAGCCACCTCAGGGAGTCTCAGATCACTGAAGCTTTCTTT. Translated: CASSHLRESQITEAFF.

The genes are TRBV18 and TRBJ1-2, with D possibly being TRBD1 (6 bases). The germline CDR1 and CDR2 sequences are KGHSH and LQKENI. With 6 bases removed from V and 2 bases from J, the gap between germline ends came to 10 bases. The CDR3 has 13 residues. The CDR3 is CASSHRDNYGYTF. DNA for the CDR3: TGTGCCAGCTCGCACAGGGACAACTATGGCTACACCTTC.

The rearrangement joins TRBV5-1 to TRBJ1-1; a weak D match, TRBD1 (6 bases). The CDR3 has 13 residues. CDR1 is SGHRS, CDR2 YFSETQ, per germline. Trimming took off 0 bases at V and 3 bases at J, with 6 bases between the two ends. The CDR3 protein is CASSLDRDTEAFF. CDR3 DNA sequence: TGCGCCAGCAGCTTGGACAGGGACACTGAAGCTTTCTTT.

J is TRBJ2-1 and V is TRBV7-8; D uncertain. The CDR3 is made up of 17 amino acids. The germline V gene encodes CDR1 SGHVS and CDR2 FQNEAQ. V was pared by 0 bases and J by 2 bases, with 14 bases between. The CDR3 DNA reads as TGTGCCAGCAGCTTAGCCAGATTTACAGCCCCCTACAATGAGCAGTTCTTC. Protein: CASSLARFTAPYNEQFF.

The chain couples TRBV11-2 to TRBJ2-3; no definite D call. The CDR3 spans 15 residues. CDR1 is SGHAT and CDR2 is FQNNGV in the germline V gene. The germline V and J ends were trimmed by 5 bases and 2 bases, with 14 bases remaining between them. DNA of the CDR3: TGTGCCAGCAGCCCAGGCCCGCGAATCACAGATACGCAGTATTTT. Protein sequence: CASSPGPRITDTQYF.

The chain is built from TRBV6-5 and TRBJ1-2; weak D call: TRBD1 (5 bases). The ends were cut back, 7 bases at V and 1 base at J, with 16 bases in the middle. The CDR3 extends over 15 amino acids. Looked up from germline, CDR1 is MNHEY and CDR2 is SVGAGI. CDR3 nucleotide sequence: TGTGCCAGCACCCCTCAGGGAGGGCTTAACTATGGCTACACCTTC. This codes for CASTPQGGLNYGYTF.

The chain carries TRBV18 and TRBJ2-7, with D possibly being TRBD2 (6 bases). Germline values: CDR1 KGHSH, CDR2 LQKENI. Trimming took 3 bases from V and 2 from J, leaving 11 bases between them. This CDR3 has 14 amino acids. The CDR3 DNA is TGTGCCAGCTCACCTGACCGGGGGACCTACGAGCAGTACTTC. It is translated as CASSPDRGTYEQYF.

This chain uses TRBV18 with TRBJ2-5; TRBD2 aligns across 9 bases. Germline CDR1 and CDR2: KGHSH and LQKENI. V lost 4 bases, J lost 2 bases, and 5 bases stayed unmatched. The CDR3 is 15 amino acids. DNA of the CDR3: TGTGCCAGCTCACAGCGGGGACTAGCTCAAGAGACCCAGTACTTC. Encoded protein: CASSQRGLAQETQYF.

The J gene is TRBJ2-7, the V gene TRBV5-6; 7 bases are shared with TRBD2. CDR1 and CDR2 from the germline V gene are SGHDT and YYEEEE. With V trimmed by 4 bases and J by 5 bases, 12 bases remained unmatched. The CDR3 has 15 residues. The CDR3 protein is CASSPTLAAFHEQYF. Written as DNA, the CDR3 is TGTGCCAGCAGCCCGACCCTAGCGGCCTTCCACGAGCAGTACTTC.

The chain recombines TRBV5-1 with TRBJ1-1, with no clear D. V shed 1 base and J shed 3 bases, with 7 bases lying between them. The CDR3 extends over 13 amino acids. In germline, CDR1 is SGHRS, CDR2 YFSETQ. CDR3 region: CASSLLGDTEAFF. The CDR3 coding sequence is TGCGCCAGCAGCTTGCTCGGGGACACTGAAGCTTTCTTT.

The J gene is TRBJ2-5, the V gene TRBV4-1; D unresolved. Matching the DNA end better, TRBJ2-7 makes the J call doubtful. This CDR3 comprises 13 residues. CDR1 and CDR2 (germline): MGHRA, YSYEKL. The CDR3 DNA reads TGCGCCAGCAGCCAAGGATTGGGCCACGAGCAGTACTTC. Translated: CASSQGLGHEQYF.

The chain employs TRBV2 and TRBJ2-3; D gene unclear. Germline V gene lookup returns CDR1 SNHLY and CDR2 FYNNEI. The CDR3 contains 12 residues. Trimming cost V 6 bases and J 4 bases, with 8 bases left between them. CDR3 nucleotides: TGTGCCAGCAGCCTCATACCAGATACGCAGTATTTT. This translates into CASSLIPDTQYF.

This clone was found a few times. The rearrangement links TRBV10-3 to TRBJ1-5; D unclear. Germline V gene data show CDR1 as ENHRY and CDR2 as SYGVKD. The CDR3 runs to 15 residues. Deletions cut 0 bases from V and 9 bases from J, with 15 bases between. CDR3 amino acids: CAISESGLFGPPQHF. The CDR3 DNA sequence: TGTGCCATCAGTGAGTCGGGGTTGTTTGGCCCGCCCCAGCATTTT.